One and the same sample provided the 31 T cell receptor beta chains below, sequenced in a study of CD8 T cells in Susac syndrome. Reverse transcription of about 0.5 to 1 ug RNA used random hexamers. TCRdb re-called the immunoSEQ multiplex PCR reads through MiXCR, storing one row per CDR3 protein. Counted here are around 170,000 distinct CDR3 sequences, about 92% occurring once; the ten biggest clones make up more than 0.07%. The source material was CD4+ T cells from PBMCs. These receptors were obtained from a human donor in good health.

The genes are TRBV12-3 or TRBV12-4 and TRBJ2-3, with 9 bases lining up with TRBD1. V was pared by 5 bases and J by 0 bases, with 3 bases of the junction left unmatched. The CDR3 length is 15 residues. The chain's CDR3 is CASSGTGRSTDTQYF. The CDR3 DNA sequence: TGTGCCAGCAGTGGGACAGGGCGGAGCACAGATACGCAGTATTTT.

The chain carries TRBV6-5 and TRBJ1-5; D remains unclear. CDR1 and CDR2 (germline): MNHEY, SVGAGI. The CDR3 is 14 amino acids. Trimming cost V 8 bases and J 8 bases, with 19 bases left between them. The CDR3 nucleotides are TGTGCCAGCTCCCCGATGACAAGGTCGGAGCCCCAGCATTTT. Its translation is CASSPMTRSEPQHF.

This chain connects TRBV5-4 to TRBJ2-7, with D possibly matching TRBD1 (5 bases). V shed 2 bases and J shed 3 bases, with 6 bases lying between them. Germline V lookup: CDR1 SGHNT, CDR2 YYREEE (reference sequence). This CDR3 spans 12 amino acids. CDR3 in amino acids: CASSFDSYEQYF. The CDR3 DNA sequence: TGTGCCAGCAGCTTCGACAGCTACGAGCAGTACTTC.

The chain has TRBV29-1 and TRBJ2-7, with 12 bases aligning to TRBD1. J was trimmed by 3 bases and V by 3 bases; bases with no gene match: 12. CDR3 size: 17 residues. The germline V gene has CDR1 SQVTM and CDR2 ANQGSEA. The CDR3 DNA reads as TGCAGCGTTGATCGGGGACAGGGGGCGGGAGCGGGCTACGAGCAGTACTTC. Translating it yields CSVDRGQGAGAGYEQYF.

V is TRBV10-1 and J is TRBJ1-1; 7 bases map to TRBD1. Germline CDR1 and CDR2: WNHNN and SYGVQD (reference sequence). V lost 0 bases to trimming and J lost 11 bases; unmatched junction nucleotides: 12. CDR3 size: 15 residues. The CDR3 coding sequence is TGCGCCAGCAGTGAGTCGACTCGACAGGGTAGAATTGCTTTCTTT. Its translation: CASSESTRQGRIAFF.

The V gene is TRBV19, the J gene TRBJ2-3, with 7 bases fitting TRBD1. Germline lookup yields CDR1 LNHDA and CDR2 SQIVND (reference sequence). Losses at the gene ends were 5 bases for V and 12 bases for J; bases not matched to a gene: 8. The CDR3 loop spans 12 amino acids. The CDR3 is CASSGDSSIQYF. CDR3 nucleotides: TGTGCCAGTAGTGGGGACAGCTCCATCCAGTATTTT.

In nucleotides, the CDR3 is TGTGCCAGCAGTTTTAGGCGGGCAGCGGGAGTAAGGGAGACCCAGTACTTC. Amino acids: CASSFRRAAGVRETQYF. The chain couples TRBV27 to TRBJ2-5; 8 nucleotides match TRBD2. This CDR3 has 17 residues. Germline loops: CDR1 MNHEY, CDR2 SMNVEV (reference sequence). Trimming removed 3 bases from V and 5 bases from J; junction bases left unmatched: 14.

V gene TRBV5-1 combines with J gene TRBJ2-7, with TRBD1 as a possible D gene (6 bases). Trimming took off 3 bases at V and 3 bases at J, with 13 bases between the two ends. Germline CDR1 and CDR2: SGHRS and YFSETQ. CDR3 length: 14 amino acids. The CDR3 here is CASSSQGGIYEQYF. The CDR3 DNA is TGCGCCAGCAGCTCCCAAGGGGGAATCTACGAGCAGTACTTC. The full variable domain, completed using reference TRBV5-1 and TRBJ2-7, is KAGVTQTPRYLIKTRGQQVTLSCSPISGHRSVSWYQQTPGQGLQFLFEYFSETQRNKGNFPGRFSGRQFSNSRSEMNVSTLELGDSALYLCASSSQGGIYEQYFGPGTRLTVT.

CDR3 amino acids: CASSQEGHRRGGAFF. CDR3 coding DNA: TGTGCCAGCAGCCAAGAGGGGCATAGGCGGGGAGGAGCTTTCTTT. The J gene is TRBJ1-1, the V gene TRBV3-1; D might be TRBD1 (5 bases). The CDR3 contains 15 residues. CDR1 and CDR2 (germline): LGHDT, YNNKEL (reference sequence). V shed 0 bases and J shed 10 bases, with 18 bases lying between them.

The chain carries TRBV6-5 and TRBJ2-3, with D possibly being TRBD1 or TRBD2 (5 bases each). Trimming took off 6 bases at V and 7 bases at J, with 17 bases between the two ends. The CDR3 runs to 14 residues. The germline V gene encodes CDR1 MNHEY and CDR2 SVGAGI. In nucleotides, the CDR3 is TGTGCCAGCAGGTCCGGGACGAACGGGAATACGCAGTATTTT. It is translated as CASRSGTNGNTQYF.

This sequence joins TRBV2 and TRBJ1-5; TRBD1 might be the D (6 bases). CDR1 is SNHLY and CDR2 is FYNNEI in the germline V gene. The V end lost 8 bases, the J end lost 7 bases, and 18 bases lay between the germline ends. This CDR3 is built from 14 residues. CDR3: CASHEGGGGQPQHF. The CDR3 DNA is TGTGCCAGCCACGAGGGGGGGGGAGGACAGCCCCAGCATTTT.

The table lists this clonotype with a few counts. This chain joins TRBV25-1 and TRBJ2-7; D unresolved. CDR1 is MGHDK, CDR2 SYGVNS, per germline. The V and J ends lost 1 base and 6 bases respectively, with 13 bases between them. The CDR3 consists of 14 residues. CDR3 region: CASSEWSRVSEQYF. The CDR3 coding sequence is TGTGCCAGCAGTGAATGGTCTAGGGTCTCCGAGCAGTACTTC.

In DNA form, the CDR3 reads TGTGCCAGCTCACCTGCTAGCGGGAGTACCTACGAGCAGTACTTC. It codes for CASSPASGSTYEQYF. The V call is TRBV18, the J call TRBJ2-7; 10 bases map to TRBD2. V was pared by 3 bases and J by 2 bases, with 4 bases of the junction left unmatched. The length of the CDR3 is 15 residues. CDR1 and CDR2 from the germline V gene are KGHSH and LQKENI. The full variable domain, with the rest looked up from reference TRBV18 and TRBJ2-7, is NAGVMQNPRHLVRRRGQEARLRCSPMKGHSHVYWYRQLPEEGLKFMVYLQKENIIDESGMPKERFSAEFPKEGPSILRIQQVVRGDSAAYFCASSPASGSTYEQYFGPGTRLTVT.

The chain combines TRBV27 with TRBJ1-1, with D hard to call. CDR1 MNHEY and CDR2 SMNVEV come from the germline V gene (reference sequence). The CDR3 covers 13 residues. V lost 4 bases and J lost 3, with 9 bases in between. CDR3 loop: CASSSSRYTEAFF. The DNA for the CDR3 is TGTGCCAGCAGTTCAAGTCGATACACTGAAGCTTTCTTT.

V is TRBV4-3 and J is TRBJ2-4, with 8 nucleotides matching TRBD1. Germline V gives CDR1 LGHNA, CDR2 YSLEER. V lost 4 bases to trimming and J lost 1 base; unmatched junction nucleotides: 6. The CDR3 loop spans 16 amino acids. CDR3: CASSPGQGGAKNIQYF. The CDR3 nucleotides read TGCGCCAGCAGCCCCGGACAGGGTGGGGCCAAAAACATTCAGTACTTC.

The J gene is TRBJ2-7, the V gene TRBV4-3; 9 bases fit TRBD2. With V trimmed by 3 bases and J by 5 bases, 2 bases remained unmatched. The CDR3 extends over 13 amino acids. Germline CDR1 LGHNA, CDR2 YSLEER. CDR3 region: CASSQRTSDEQYF. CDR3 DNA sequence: TGCGCCAGCAGCCAGAGGACTAGCGACGAGCAGTACTTC.

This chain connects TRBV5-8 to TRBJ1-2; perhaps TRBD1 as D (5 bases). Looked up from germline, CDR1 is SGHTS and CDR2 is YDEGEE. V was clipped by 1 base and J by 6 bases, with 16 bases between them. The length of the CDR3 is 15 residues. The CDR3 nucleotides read TGTGCCAGCAGCTTGCGAGACAGAGGATTCAATGGCTACACCTTC. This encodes CASSLRDRGFNGYTF.

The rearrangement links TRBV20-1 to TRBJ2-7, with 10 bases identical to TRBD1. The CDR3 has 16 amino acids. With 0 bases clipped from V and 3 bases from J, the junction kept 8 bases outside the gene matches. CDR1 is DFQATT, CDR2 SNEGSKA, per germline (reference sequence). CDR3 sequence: CSARDHPWTGGYEQYF. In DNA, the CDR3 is TGCAGTGCTAGAGATCACCCCTGGACAGGGGGCTACGAGCAGTACTTC.

The DNA of the CDR3 is TGTGCCATCAGTGGGAGGGAAGGATCCGAGCAGTACTTC. Translation: CAISGREGSEQYF. The V call is TRBV10-3, the J call TRBJ2-7, with D possibly matching TRBD2 (6 bases). The V end lost 4 bases, the J end lost 6 bases, and 13 bases lay between the germline ends. This CDR3 comprises 13 residues. Germline V gene lookup returns CDR1 ENHRY and CDR2 SYGVKD.

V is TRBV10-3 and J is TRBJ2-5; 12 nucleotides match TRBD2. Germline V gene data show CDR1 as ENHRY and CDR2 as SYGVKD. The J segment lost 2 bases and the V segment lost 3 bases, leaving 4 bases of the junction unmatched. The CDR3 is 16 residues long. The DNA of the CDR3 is TGTGCCATCAGTGAACTAGCGGGAGGTACACAAGAGACCCAGTACTTC. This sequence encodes CAISELAGGTQETQYF.

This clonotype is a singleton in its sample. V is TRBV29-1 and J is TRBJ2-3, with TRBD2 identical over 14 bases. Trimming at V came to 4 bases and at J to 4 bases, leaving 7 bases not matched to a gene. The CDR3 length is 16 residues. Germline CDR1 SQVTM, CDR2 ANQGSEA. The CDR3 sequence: CSVGAGTSGSADTQYF. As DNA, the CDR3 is TGCAGCGTTGGCGCCGGGACTAGCGGGAGTGCAGATACGCAGTATTTT.

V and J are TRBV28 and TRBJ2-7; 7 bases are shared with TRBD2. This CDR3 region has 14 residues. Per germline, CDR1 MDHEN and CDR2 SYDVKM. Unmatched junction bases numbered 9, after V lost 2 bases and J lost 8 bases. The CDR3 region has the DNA TGTGCCAGCAGTTTAGGGGGGGACTCCGCCAAGCAGTACTTC. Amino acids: CASSLGGDSAKQYF.

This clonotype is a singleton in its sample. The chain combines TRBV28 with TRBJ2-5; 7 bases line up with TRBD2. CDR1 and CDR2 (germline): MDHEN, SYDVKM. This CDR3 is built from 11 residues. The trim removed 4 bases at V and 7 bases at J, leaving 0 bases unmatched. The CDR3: CASSSGGTQYF. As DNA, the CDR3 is TGTGCCAGCAGTTCGGGGGGGACCCAGTACTTC.

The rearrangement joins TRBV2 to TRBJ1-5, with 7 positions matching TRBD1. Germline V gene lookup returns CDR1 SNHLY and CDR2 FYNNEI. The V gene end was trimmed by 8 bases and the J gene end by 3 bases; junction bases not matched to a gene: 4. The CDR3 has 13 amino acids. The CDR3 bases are TGTGCCAGCCAGGGGGACACCAATCAGCCCCAGCATTTT. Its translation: CASQGDTNQPQHF.

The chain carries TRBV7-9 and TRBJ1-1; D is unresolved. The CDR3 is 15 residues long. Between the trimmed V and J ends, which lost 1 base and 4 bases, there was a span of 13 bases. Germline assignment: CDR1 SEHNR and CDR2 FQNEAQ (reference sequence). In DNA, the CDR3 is TGTGCCAGCAGCTTAGGTGGGGTTAGGAGCACTGAAGCTTTCTTT. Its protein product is CASSLGGVRSTEAFF. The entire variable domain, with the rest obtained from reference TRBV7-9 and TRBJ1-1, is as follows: DTGVSQNPRHKITKRGQNVTFRCDPISEHNRLYWYRQTLGQGPEFLTYFQNEAQLEKSRLLSDRFSAERPKGSFSTLEIQRTEQGDSAMYLCASSLGGVRSTEAFFGQGTRLTVV.

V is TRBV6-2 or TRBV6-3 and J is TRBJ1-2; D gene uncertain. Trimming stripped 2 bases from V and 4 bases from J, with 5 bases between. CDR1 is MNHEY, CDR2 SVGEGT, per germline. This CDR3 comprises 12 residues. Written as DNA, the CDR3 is TGTGCCAGCAGTTACCAAATCTATGGCTACACCTTC. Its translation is CASSYQIYGYTF.

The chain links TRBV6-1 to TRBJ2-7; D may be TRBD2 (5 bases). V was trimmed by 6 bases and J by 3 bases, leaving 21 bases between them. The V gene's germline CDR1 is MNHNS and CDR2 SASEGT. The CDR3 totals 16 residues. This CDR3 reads CASRISPRTSYYEQYF. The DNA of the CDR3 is TGTGCCAGCAGGATATCCCCCCGGACTTCTTACTACGAGCAGTACTTC.

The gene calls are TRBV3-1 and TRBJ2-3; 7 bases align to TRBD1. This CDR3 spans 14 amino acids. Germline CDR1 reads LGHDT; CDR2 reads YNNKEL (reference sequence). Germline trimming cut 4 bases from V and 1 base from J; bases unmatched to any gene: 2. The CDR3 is CASSLDRRTDTQYF. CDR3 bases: TGTGCCAGCAGCCTGGACAGGCGCACAGATACGCAGTATTTT.

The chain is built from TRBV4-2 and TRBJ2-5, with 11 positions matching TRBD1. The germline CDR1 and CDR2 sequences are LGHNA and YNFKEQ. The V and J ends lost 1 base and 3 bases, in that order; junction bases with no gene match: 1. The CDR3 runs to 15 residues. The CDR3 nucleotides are TGTGCCAGCAGCCAAGGGACAGGGGGCGAAGAGACCCAGTACTTC. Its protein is CASSQGTGGEETQYF.

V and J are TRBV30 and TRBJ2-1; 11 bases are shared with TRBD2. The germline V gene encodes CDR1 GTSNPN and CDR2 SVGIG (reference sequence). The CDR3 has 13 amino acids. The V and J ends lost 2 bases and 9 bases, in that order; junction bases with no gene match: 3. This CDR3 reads CAWSKTSGVEQFF. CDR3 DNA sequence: TGTGCCTGGAGTAAGACTAGCGGGGTTGAGCAGTTCTTC.

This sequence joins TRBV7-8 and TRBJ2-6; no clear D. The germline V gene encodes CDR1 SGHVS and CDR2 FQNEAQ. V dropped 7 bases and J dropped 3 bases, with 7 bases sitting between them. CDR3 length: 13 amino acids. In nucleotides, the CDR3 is TGTGCCAGCACCAAGGTTGGGGCCAACGTCCTGACTTTC. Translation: CASTKVGANVLTF.